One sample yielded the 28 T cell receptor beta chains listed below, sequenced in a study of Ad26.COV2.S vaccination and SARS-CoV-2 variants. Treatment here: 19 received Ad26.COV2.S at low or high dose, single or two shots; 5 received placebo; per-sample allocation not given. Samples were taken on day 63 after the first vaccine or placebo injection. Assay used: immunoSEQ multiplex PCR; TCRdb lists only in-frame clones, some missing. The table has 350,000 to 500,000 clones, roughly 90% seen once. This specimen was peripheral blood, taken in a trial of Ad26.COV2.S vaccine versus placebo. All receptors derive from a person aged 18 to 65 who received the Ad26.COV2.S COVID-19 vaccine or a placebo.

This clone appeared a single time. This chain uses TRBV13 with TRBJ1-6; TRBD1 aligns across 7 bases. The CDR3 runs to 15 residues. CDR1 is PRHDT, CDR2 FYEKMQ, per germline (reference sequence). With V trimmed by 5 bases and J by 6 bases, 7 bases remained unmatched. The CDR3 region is CASSGQVFPNSPLHF. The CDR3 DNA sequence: TGTGCCAGCAGCGGACAGGTTTTTCCTAATTCACCCCTCCACTTT.

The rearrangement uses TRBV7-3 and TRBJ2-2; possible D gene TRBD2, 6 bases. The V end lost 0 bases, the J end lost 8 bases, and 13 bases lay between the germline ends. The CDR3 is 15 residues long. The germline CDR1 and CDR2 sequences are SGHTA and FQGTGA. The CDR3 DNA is TGTGCCAGCAGCTTAACCCCCAGAGGAGGGGGGGAGCTGTTTTTT. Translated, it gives CASSLTPRGGGELFF.

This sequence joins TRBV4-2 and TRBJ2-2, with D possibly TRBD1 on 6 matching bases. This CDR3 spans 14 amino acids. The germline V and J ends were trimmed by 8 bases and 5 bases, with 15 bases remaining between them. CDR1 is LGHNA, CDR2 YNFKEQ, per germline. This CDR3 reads CASHKLTGTGELFF. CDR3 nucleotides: TGTGCCAGCCACAAACTGACAGGAACCGGGGAGCTGTTTTTT.

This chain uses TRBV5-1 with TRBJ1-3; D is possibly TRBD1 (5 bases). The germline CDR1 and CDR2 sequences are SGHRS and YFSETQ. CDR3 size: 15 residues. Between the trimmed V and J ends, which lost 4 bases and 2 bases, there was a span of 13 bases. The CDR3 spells CASSPGGGPGNTIYF. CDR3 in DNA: TGCGCCAGCAGCCCTGGTGGGGGACCTGGAAACACCATATATTTT.

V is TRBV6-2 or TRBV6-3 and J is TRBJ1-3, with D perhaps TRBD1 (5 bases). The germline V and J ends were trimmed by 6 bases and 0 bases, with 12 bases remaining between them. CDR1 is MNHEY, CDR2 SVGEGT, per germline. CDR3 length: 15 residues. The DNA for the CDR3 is TGTGCCAGCAGCCCTGACAGAATCTCTGGAAACACCATATATTTT. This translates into CASSPDRISGNTIYF.

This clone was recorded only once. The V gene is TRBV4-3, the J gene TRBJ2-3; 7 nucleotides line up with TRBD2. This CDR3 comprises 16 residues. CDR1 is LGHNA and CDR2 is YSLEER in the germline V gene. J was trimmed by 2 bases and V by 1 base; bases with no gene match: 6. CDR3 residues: CASSQALAHPTDTQYF. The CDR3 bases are TGCGCCAGCAGCCAAGCACTAGCGCACCCCACAGATACGCAGTATTTT.

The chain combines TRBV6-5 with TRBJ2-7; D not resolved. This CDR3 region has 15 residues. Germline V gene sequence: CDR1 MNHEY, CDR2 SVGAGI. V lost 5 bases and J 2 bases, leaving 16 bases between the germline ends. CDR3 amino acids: CASSPSDLGTYEQYF. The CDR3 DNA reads TGTGCCAGCAGTCCGTCGGACCTTGGGACCTACGAGCAGTACTTC.

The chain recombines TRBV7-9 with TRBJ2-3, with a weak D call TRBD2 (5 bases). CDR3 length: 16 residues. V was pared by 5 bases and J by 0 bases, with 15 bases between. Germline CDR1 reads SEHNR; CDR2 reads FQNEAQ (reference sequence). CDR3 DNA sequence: TGTGCCAGCAGCGCAAGCCTAGGAGGTAGCACAGATACGCAGTATTTT. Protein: CASSASLGGSTDTQYF. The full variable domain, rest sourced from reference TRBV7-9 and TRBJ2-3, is DTGVSQNPRHKITKRGQNVTFRCDPISEHNRLYWYRQTLGQGPEFLTYFQNEAQLEKSRLLSDRFSAERPKGSFSTLEIQRTEQGDSAMYLCASSASLGGSTDTQYFGPGTRLTVL.

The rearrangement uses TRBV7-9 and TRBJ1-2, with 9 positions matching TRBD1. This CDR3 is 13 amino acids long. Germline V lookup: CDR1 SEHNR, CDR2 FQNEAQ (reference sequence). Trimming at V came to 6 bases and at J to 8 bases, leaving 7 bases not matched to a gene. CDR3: CASRLGDRDGYTF. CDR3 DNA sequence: TGTGCCAGCAGACTGGGGGACAGGGACGGCTACACCTTC.

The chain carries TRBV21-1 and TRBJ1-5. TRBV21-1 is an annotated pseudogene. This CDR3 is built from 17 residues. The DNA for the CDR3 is TGTGCCAGCAGCCAAAAGGGACCCGCATATAGCAATCAGCCCCAGCATTTT. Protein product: CASSQKGPAYSNQPQHF.

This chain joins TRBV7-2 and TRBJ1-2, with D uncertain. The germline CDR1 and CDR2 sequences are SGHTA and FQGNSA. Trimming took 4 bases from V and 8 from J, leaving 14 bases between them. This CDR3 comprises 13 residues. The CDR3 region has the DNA TGTGCCAGCAGCTCCACCGGAGCCTGGGGCTACACCTTC. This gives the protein CASSSTGAWGYTF.

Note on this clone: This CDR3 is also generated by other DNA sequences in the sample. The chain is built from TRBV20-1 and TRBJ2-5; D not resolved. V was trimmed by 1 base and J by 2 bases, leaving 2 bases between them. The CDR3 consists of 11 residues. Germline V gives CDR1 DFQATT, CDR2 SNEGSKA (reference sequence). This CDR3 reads CSARAQETQYF. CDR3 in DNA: TGCAGTGCTAGAGCACAAGAGACCCAGTACTTC.

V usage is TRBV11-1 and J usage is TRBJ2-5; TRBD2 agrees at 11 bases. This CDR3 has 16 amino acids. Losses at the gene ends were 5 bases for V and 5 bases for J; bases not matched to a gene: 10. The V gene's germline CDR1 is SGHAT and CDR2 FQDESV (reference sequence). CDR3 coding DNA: TGTGCCAGCAGCCCGGGACTAGCGGCGGAGGGGGAGACCCAGTACTTC. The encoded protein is CASSPGLAAEGETQYF. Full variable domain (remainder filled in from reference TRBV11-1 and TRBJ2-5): EAEVAQSPRYKITEKSQAVAFWCDPISGHATLYWYRQILGQGPELLVQFQDESVVDDSQLPKDRFSAERLKGVDSTLKIQPAELGDSAMYLCASSPGLAAEGETQYFGPGTRLLVL.

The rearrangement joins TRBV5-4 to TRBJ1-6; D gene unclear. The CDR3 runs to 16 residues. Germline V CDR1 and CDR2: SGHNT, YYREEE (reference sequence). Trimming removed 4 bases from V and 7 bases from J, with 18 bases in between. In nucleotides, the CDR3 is TGTGCCAGCAGCCGCCCGACCCCCGAGAGGAATTCACCCCTCCACTTT. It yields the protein CASSRPTPERNSPLHF.

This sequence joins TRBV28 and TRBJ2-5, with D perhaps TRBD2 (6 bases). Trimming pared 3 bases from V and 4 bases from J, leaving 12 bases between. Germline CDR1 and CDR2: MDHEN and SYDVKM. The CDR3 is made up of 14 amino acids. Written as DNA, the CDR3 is TGTGCCAGCAGTTTCACGGGGGAGGCAGAGACCCAGTACTTC. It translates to CASSFTGEAETQYF.

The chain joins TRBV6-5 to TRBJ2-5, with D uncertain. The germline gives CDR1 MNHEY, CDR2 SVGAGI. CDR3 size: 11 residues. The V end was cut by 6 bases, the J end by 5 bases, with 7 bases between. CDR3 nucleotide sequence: TGTGCCAGCAGGGTCAGGGAGACCCAGTACTTC. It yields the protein CASRVRETQYF.

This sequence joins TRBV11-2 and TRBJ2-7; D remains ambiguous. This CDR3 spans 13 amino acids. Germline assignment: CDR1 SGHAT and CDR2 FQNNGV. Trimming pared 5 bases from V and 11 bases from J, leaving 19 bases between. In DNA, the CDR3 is TGTGCCAGCAGCCCAGACCGGACCCCAGGCAAGTACTTC. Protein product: CASSPDRTPGKYF.

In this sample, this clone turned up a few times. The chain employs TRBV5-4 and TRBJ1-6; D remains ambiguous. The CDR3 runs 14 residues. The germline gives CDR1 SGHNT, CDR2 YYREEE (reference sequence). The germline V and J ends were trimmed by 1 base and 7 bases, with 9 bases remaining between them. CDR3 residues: CASSLLGMNSPLHF. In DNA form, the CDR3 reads TGTGCCAGCAGCTTGTTGGGAATGAATTCACCCCTCCACTTT.

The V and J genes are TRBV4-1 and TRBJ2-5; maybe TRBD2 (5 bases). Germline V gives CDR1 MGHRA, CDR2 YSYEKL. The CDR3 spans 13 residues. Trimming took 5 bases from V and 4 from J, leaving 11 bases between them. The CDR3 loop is CASSLSAGETQYF. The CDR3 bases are TGCGCCAGCAGCTTAAGCGCGGGAGAGACCCAGTACTTC.

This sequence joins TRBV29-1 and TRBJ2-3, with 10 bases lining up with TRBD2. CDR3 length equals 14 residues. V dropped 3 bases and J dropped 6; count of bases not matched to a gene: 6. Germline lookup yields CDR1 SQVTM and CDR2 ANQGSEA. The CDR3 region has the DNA TGCAGCGTTGACGTTCCAGCGGGGGGGGATACGCAGTATTTT. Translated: CSVDVPAGGDTQYF.

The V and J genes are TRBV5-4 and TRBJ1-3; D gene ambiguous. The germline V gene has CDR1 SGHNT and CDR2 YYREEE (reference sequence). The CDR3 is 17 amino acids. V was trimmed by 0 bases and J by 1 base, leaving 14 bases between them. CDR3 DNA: TGTGCCAGCAGCTTGGACCCCCAAGTAGGTTCTGGAAACACCATATATTTT. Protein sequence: CASSLDPQVGSGNTIYF.

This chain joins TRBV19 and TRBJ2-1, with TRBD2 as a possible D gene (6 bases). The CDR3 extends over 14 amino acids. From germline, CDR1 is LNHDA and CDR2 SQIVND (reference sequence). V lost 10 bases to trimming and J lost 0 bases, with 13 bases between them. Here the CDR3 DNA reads TGTGCCACCAGGCGGGACCCCTCCTACAATGAGCAGTTCTTC. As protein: CATRRDPSYNEQFF.

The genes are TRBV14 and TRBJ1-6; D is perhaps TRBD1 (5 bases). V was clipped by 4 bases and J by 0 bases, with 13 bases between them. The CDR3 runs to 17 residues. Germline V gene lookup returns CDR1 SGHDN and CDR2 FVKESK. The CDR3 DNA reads TGTGCCAGCAGCCTCGGCGGGGGTACCTCCTATAATTCACCCCTCCACTTT. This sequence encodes CASSLGGGTSYNSPLHF.

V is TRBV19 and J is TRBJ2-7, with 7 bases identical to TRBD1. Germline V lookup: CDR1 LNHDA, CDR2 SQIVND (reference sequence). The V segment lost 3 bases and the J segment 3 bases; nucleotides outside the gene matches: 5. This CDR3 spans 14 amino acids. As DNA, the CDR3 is TGTGCCAGTAGTATGGACAGGAGCTTCTACGAGCAGTACTTC. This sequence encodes CASSMDRSFYEQYF.

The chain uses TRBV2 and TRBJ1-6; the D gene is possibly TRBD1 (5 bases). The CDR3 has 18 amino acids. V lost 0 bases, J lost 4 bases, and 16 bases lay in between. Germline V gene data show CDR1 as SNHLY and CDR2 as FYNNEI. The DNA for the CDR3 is TGTGCCAGCAGTGAAGCGGGGGGATTGGTAAGATATAATTCACCCCTCCACTTT. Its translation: CASSEAGGLVRYNSPLHF.

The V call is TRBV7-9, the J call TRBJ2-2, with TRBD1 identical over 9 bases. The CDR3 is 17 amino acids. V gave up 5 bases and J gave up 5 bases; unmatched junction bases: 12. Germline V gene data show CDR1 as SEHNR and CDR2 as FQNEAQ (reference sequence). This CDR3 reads CASSHTRDRATTGELFF. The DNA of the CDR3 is TGTGCCAGCAGCCATACCCGGGACAGGGCTACGACCGGGGAGCTGTTTTTT.

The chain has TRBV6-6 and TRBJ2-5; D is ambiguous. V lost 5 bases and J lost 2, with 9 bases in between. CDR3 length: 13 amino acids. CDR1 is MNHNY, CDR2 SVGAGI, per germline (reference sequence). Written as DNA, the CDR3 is TGTGCCAGCAGTCCCTCGATACAAGAGACCCAGTACTTC. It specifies CASSPSIQETQYF.

In DNA form, the CDR3 reads TGTGCCAGCAGCCGAGGCGGCAGTTCGGAGACCCAGTACTTC. Amino acids: CASSRGGSSETQYF. The chain recombines TRBV25-1 with TRBJ2-5; no reliable D call. This CDR3 comprises 14 residues. Germline V CDR1 and CDR2: MGHDK, SYGVNS. The V end was cut by 6 bases, the J end by 5 bases, with 16 bases between.